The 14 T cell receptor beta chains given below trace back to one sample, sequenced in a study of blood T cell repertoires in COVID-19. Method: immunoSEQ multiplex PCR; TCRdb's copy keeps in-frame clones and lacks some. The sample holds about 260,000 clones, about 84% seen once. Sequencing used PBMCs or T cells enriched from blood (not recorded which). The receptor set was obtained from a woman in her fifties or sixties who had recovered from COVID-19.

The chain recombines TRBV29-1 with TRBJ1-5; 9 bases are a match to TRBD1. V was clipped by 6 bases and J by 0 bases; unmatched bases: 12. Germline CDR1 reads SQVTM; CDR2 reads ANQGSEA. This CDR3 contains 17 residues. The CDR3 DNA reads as TGCAGCGTCGCGGGGACAGGGATTTCTGGTAGCAATCAGCCCCAGCATTTT. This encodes CSVAGTGISGSNQPQHF. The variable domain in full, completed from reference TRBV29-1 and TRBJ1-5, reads SAVISQKPSRDICQRGTSLTIQCQVDSQVTMMFWYRQQPGQSLTLIATANQGSEATYESGFVIDKFPISRPNLTFSTLTVSNMSPEDSSIYLCSVAGTGISGSNQPQHFGDGTRLSIL.

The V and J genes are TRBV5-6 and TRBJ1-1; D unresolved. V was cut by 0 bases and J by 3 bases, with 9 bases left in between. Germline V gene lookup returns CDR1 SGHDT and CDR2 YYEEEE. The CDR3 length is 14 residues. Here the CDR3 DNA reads TGTGCCAGCAGCTTGGGGCTCGGGGACACTGAAGCTTTCTTT. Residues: CASSLGLGDTEAFF.

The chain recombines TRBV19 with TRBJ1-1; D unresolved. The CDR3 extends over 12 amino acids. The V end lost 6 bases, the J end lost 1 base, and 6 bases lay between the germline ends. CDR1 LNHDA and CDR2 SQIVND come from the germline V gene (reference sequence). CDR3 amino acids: CASREGNTEAFF. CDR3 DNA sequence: TGTGCCAGTAGGGAGGGGAACACTGAAGCTTTCTTT.

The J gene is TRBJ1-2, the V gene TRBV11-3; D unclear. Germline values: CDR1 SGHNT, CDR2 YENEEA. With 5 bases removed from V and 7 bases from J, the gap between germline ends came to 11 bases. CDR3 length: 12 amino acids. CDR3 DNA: TGTGCCAGCAGCCCCGGAGTCGGTGGCTACACCTTC. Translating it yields CASSPGVGGYTF.

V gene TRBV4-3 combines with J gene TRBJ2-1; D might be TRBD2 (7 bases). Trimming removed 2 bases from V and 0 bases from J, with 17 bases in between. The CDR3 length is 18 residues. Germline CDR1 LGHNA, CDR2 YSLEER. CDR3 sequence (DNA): TGCGCCAGCAGCCAATTCGTGGGGGGGCCGAGCTCCTACAATGAGCAGTTCTTC. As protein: CASSQFVGGPSSYNEQFF.

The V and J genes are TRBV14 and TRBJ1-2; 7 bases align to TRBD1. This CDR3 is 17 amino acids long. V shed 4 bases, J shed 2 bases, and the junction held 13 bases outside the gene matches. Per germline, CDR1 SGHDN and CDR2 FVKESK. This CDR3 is CASSLTRQGLSNYGYTF. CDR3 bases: TGTGCCAGCAGCCTGACCCGACAGGGCCTATCCAACTATGGCTACACCTTC. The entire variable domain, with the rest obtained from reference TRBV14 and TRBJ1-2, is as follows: EAGVTQFPSHSVIEKGQTVTLRCDPISGHDNLYWYRRVMGKEIKFLLHFVKESKQDESGMPNNRFLAERTGGTYSTLKVQPAELEDSGVYFCASSLTRQGLSNYGYTFGSGTRLTVV.

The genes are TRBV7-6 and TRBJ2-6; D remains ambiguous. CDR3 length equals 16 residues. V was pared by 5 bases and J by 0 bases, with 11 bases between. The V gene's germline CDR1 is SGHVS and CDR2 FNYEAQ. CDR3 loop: CASSRDISSGANVLTF. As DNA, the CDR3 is TGTGCCAGCAGCCGCGACATCAGCTCTGGGGCCAACGTCCTGACTTTC.

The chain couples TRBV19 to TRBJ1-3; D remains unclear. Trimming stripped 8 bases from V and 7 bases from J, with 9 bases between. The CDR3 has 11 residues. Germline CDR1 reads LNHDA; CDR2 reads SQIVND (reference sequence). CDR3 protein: CASGLSNTIYF. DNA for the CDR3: TGTGCCAGTGGGCTGAGTAACACCATATATTTT.

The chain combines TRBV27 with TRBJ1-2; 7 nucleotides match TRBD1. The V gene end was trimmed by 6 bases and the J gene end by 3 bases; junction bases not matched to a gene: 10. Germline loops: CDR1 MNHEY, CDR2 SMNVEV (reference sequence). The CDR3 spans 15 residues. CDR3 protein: CASRPDREEDYGYTF. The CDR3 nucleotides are TGTGCCAGCAGACCCGACAGGGAGGAGGACTATGGCTACACCTTC.

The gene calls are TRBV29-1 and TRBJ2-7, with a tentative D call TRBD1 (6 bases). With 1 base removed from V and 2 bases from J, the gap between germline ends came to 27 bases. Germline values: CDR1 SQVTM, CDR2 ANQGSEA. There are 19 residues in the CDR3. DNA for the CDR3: TGCAGCGTTGAAGCTCCACCCGGGACAATCTCACCAAGGCCCTACGAGCAGTACTTC. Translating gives CSVEAPPGTISPRPYEQYF.

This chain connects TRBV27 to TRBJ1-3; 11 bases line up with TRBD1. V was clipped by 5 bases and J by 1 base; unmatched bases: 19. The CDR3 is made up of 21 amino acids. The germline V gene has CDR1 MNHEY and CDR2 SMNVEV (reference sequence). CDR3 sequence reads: CASSPRFVGRGTGGSGNTIYF. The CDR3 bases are TGTGCCAGCAGTCCGCGGTTCGTAGGTCGAGGGACAGGGGGTTCTGGAAACACCATATATTTT.

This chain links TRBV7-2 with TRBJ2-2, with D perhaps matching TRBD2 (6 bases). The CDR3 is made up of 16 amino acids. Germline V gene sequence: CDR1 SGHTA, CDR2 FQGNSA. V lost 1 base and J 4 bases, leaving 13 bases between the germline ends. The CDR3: CASSLVAGSPTGELFF. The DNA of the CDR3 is TGTGCCAGCAGCTTAGTGGCCGGGAGCCCCACCGGGGAGCTGTTTTTT.

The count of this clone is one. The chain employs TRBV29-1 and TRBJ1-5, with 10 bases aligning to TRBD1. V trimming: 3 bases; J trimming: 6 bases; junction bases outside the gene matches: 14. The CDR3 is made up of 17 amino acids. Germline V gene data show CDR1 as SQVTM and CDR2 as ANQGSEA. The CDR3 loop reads CSVDSPTDRGYGQPQHF. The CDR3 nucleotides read TGCAGCGTTGATTCCCCTACGGACAGGGGGTACGGTCAGCCCCAGCATTTT.

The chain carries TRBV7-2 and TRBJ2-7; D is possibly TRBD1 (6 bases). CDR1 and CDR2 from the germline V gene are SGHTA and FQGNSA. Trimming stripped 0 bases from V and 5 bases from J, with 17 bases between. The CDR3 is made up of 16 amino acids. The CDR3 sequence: CASSLASAGEPHEQYF. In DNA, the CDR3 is TGTGCCAGCAGCTTAGCGTCCGCAGGGGAGCCCCACGAGCAGTACTTC.